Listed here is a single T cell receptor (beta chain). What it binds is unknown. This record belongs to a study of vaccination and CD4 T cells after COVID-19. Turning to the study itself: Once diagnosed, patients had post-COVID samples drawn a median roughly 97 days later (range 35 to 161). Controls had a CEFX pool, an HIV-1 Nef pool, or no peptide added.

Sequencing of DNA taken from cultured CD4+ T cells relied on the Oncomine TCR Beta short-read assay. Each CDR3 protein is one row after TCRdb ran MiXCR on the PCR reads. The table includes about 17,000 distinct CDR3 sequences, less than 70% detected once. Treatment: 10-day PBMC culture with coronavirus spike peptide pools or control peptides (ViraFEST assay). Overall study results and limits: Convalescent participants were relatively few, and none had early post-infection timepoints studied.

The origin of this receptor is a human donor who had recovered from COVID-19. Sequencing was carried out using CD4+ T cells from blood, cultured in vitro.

Here the CDR3 DNA reads TGTGCCAGTAGTATAATAGCGGGGGAAGAGACCCAGTACTTC. Encoded protein: CASSIIAGEETQYF. V and J are TRBV19 and TRBJ2-5, with 9 bases lining up with TRBD2. Germline V gives CDR1 LNHDA, CDR2 SQIVND (reference sequence). CDR3 length: 14 residues. The junction had 1 base not matched to a gene; V was cut back by 2 bases and J by 3 bases.